Listed below are T cell receptor beta chains from one sample, sequenced in a study of blood T cell repertoires in COVID-19. This table comes from immunoSEQ multiplex PCR, and its TCRdb copy is limited to in-frame clones, with some not included. The sample carries roughly 360,000 clones, roughly 90% recorded once. Sequencing used PBMCs or T cells enriched from blood (not recorded which). Source of these receptors: a woman aged 25 to 45 with acute COVID-19. CDR3s include the opening cysteine and the closing phenylalanine or tryptophan. The D gene is left open where the match is weak.

d_gene | len | v_gene | CDR3aa
- | 15 | TRBV5-6 | CASSLENRESSPLHF
- | 13 | TRBV5-1 | CASSSQTTGELFF
TRBD2 | 15 | TRBV5-4 | CASSPRRGSTDTQYF
- | 16 | TRBV7-2 | CASSLYPTDSNYGYTF
- | 13 | TRBV6-2/TRBV6-3 | CASSFRQNTEAFF
TRBD1 | 14 | TRBV6-5 | CASCGQDISYEQYF
TRBD2 | 14 | TRBV3-1/TRBV3-2 | CASSQGLAGGSQFF
- | 13 | TRBV29-1 | CSVEGGSGGKLFF
TRBD1 | 15 | TRBV18 | CASSRLGQGFLEQYF
- | 14 | TRBV4-1 | CASSQVTGNYGYTF
TRBD2 | 17 | TRBV24-1 | CATSDFERGDSYNEQFF
- | 14 | TRBV5-4 | CASSLAGNNEKLFF
- | 18 | TRBV21-1 | CASSKEGQGTIINTEAFF
TRBD1 | 13 | TRBV2 | CASSRGSTDTQYF
TRBD1 | 15 | TRBV4-3 | CASSQADRGGDGYTF
- | 11 | TRBV20-1 | CSARVSNTIYF
TRBD1 | 13 | TRBV2 | CASTTGTGISAFF
TRBD2 | 14 | TRBV9 | CASSREVGSYEQYF
TRBD1 | 16 | TRBV9 | CASSPRRTGFAHEQYF
TRBD2 | 15 | TRBV9 | CASSPRGGGADTQYF
TRBD2 | 15 | TRBV4-3 | CASSQEAGETGELFF
TRBD2 | 13 | TRBV7-3 | CASSSGVGYEQYF
- | 14 | TRBV6-5 | CASSYRGGGETQYF
- | 14 | TRBV5-6 | CASSLASGEHGYTF
TRBD1 | 15 | TRBV9 | CASSARDRGREKLFF
- | 16 | TRBV21-1 | CASSKAEGGGTDTQYF
TRBD1 | 14 | TRBV5-1 | CASSGEDRVDGYTF
TRBD2 | 15 | TRBV3-1/TRBV3-2 | CASSEERGSQETQYF
TRBD2 | 17 | TRBV27 | CASSYSSGGVSKNIQYF
- | 14 | TRBV24-1 | CATRDTTGNNEQYF
- | 15 | TRBV6-5 | CASSYGTGQERKLFF
- | 14 | TRBV10-1 | CASSAYRGTSEAFF